This is a list of T cell receptor beta chains from one sample in a study of T cells in Graves' hyperthyroidism and ophthalmopathy. MiXCR was run by TCRdb on the multiplex PCR reads, yielding one entry per CDR3 protein. The sample includes fewer than 700,000 distinct CDR3 sequences, about 15% of them seen just once. The sample was blood. These receptors came from a young woman with Graves' ophthalmopathy. Each CDR3 is given with its conserved first and last residue. Each record gives: D gene, CDR3 length, J gene, clone size, V gene, CDR3 protein, CDR3 DNA. A D gene is named only where the DNA matches it firmly. Expanded clones are given a class, and other clones once, few, many or no size at all.

>.|12|TRBJ1-1|many|TRBV20-1
CSAREGGGEAFF
TGCAGTGCTAGAGAGGGGGGGGGTGAAGCTTTCTTT
>TRBD1|15|TRBJ1-6|few|TRBV7-2
CASSLSRGSYSPLHF
TGTGCCAGCAGCTTGAGCAGGGGGTCATATTCACCCCTCCACTTT
>.|19|TRBJ2-7|many|TRBV30
CAWSVGEDTFFPQHYEQYF
TGTGCCTGGAGTGTCGGAGAGGATACTTTCTTCCCCCAACACTACGAGCAGTACTTC
>.|14|TRBJ1-5|.|TRBV30
CAWSVLGGDQPQHF
TGTGCCTGGAGTGTACTTGGGGGCGATCAGCCCCAGCATTTT
>TRBD1|16|TRBJ2-2|many|TRBV7-9
CASSPTGSLSTGELFF
TGTGCCAGCAGTCCGACAGGGTCGCTGAGCACCGGGGAGCTGTTTTTT
>.|15|TRBJ1-2|.|TRBV2
CASSGFLWPYYGYTF
TGTGCCAGCAGTGGTTTTTTATGGCCCTACTATGGCTACACCTTC
>TRBD1|15|TRBJ1-5|few|TRBV6-6
CASSYSGQGRQPQHF
TGTGCCAGCAGTTACTCGGGACAGGGCCGGCAGCCCCAGCATTTT
>.|14|TRBJ1-2|many|TRBV11-2
CASSGEAGPYGYTF
TGTGCCAGCAGCGGGGAGGCGGGGCCGTATGGCTACACCTTC
>TRBD2|17|TRBJ2-3|few|TRBV6-6
CASSYRLAGGLADTQYF
TGTGCCAGCAGTTACCGACTAGCGGGGGGGCTCGCAGATACGCAGTATTTT
>.|14|TRBJ2-7|.|TRBV7-7
CASSRACPLYEQYF
TGTGCTAGCAGCCGGGCCTGTCCGCTATACGAGCAGTACTTC
>TRBD2|18|TRBJ2-3|many|TRBV11-2
CASSPRGLAGGQTDTQYF
TGTGCCAGCAGCCCCCGCGGCCTAGCGGGGGGTCAAACAGATACGCAGTATTTT
>.|17|TRBJ2-5|many|TRBV24-1
CATSDHHGGLQRETQYF
TGTGCCACCAGTGACCACCACGGGGGCCTCCAGAGAGAGACCCAGTACTTC
>.|14|TRBJ2-7|many|TRBV6-1
CASSWDLTAYEQYF
TGTGCCAGCAGTTGGGACCTCACGGCCTACGAGCAGTACTTC
>.|15|TRBJ2-7|once|TRBV11-3
CASSSVTGLRGEQYF
TGTGCCAGCAGCTCAGTGACAGGCCTCCGGGGAGAGCAGTACTTC
>.|12|TRBJ2-2|many|TRBV30
CAWSAGTGELFF
TGTGCCTGGAGTGCGGGCACCGGGGAGCTGTTTTTT
>.|11|TRBJ2-7|many|TRBV6-2/TRBV6-3
CASSRNGEQYF
TGTGCCAGCAGTAGAAATGGCGAGCAGTACTTC
>.|15|TRBJ1-1|many|TRBV6-1
CASIPRQAGRTEAFF
TGTGCCAGCATTCCAAGACAGGCCGGAAGGACTGAAGCTTTCTTT
>.|13|TRBJ2-5|many|TRBV7-9
CASSLGRKETQYF
TGTGCCAGCAGCTTAGGGCGGAAAGAGACCCAGTACTTC
>TRBD1|15|TRBJ2-5|.|TRBV20-1
CSAGAATGVPETQYF
TGCAGTGCTGGGGCCGCGACAGGGGTCCCAGAGACCCAGTACTTC
>TRBD2|15|TRBJ2-1|few|TRBV19
CASSIKREVMYEQFF
TGTGCCAGTAGTATAAAACGGGAGGTCATGTATGAGCAGTTCTTC
>TRBD1|17|TRBJ1-4|.|TRBV28
CASSPRDSSATNEKLFF
TGTGCCAGCAGTCCGCGGGACAGCTCTGCAACTAATGAAAAACTGTTTTTT
>.|14|TRBJ1-2|.|TRBV20-1
CSARADSVNYGYTF
TGCAGTGCTAGAGCGGACAGCGTCAACTATGGCTACACCTTC
>TRBD1|13|TRBJ1-1|many|TRBV2
CASYHTGGTEAFF
TGTGCCAGCTATCATACAGGGGGCACTGAAGCTTTCTTT
>TRBD2|17|TRBJ2-3|.|TRBV9
CASSVEGSGGSTDTQYF
TGTGCCAGCAGCGTAGAGGGTAGCGGGGGTTCGACAGATACGCAGTATTTT
>TRBD2|16|TRBJ2-2|.|TRBV27
CASSYLAGGPTGELFF
TGTGCCAGCAGTTACCTAGCGGGAGGGCCCACCGGGGAGCTGTTTTTT
>TRBD2|17|TRBJ2-2|many|TRBV6-1
CASSPGSGGALTGELFF
TGTGCCAGCAGTCCTGGGAGCGGGGGGGCGCTCACCGGGGAGCTGTTTTTT
>TRBD1|16|TRBJ1-2|many|TRBV10-3
CAISESDRGRWSGYTF
TGTGCCATCAGTGAGTCTGACAGGGGGCGTTGGTCCGGCTACACCTTC
>.|12|TRBJ2-7|many|TRBV20-1
CSAGDDDYEQYF
TGCAGTGCCGGGGACGACGACTACGAGCAGTACTTC
>.|15|TRBJ1-4|.|TRBV2
CASSESGGPNEKLFF
TGTGCCAGCAGTGAATCGGGCGGACCTAATGAAAAACTGTTTTTT
>.|18|TRBJ2-3|many|TRBV20-1
CSARDSSRGRTSTDTQYF
TGCAGTGCTAGAGATTCTAGTCGGGGGAGAACTAGCACAGATACGCAGTATTTT
>.|16|TRBJ1-4|many|TRBV24-1
CATSDGRLATNEKLFF
TGTGCCACCAGTGATGGACGGCTTGCAACTAATGAAAAACTGTTTTTT
>TRBD2|13|TRBJ2-1|few|TRBV6-1
CASSDLAGGRSFF
TGTGCCAGCAGCGATCTAGCGGGAGGGAGGTCGTTCTTC
>.|14|TRBJ1-1|.|TRBV19
CASSMFVEAPEAFF
TGTGCCAGTAGTATGTTCGTCGAGGCTCCTGAAGCTTTCTTT
>TRBD1|15|TRBJ1-1|.|TRBV20-1
CSARLGTGSNTEAFF
TGCAGTGCTAGGTTAGGGACAGGGTCTAACACTGAAGCTTTCTTT
>.|13|TRBJ2-7|.|TRBV7-2
CASSLRSPYEQYF
TGTGCCAGCAGCTTACGGTCGCCCTACGAGCAGTACTTC